A single sample gave rise to the 18 T cell receptor beta chains below, sequenced in a study of T cells after yellow fever vaccination. TCRdb processed the 5' RACE reads anew with MiXCR; each CDR3 protein has one entry. In the table there are 300,000 or so distinct CDR3 sequences, 3% to 4.5% of which are singletons. The sample consisted of PBMCs, taken 5 days after the yellow fever booster vaccination. The origin of the receptors is a man aged 18 to 35 who received the YFV17D yellow fever vaccine.

The chain links TRBV6-5 to TRBJ1-6; TRBD1 agrees at 7 bases. In germline, CDR1 is MNHEY, CDR2 SVGAGI. The CDR3 covers 17 residues. V lost 7 bases, J lost 0 bases, and 9 bases stayed unmatched. The chain's CDR3 is CASMGTAESSYNSPLHF. The CDR3 bases are TGTGCCAGCATGGGGACAGCAGAAAGCTCCTATAATTCACCCCTCCACTTT.

This clonotype has only a few counts. This chain uses TRBV5-6 with TRBJ2-5; TRBD2 agrees at 7 bases. There are 12 residues in the CDR3. Looked up from germline, CDR1 is SGHDT and CDR2 is YYEEEE. V shed 6 bases, J shed 5 bases, and the junction held 4 bases outside the gene matches. The CDR3 loop is CASKRDAETQYF. In DNA, the CDR3 is TGTGCCAGCAAGCGGGATGCGGAGACCCAGTACTTC.

Only a few counts were recorded for this clonotype. The chain links TRBV20-1 to TRBJ2-3, with D possibly being TRBD1 or TRBD2 (5 bases each). V lost 1 base and J 1 base, leaving 9 bases between the germline ends. Per germline, CDR1 DFQATT and CDR2 SNEGSKA (reference sequence). There are 14 residues in the CDR3. The CDR3 DNA is TGCAGTGCTAGAGGACGGGACGGCACAGATACGCAGTATTTT. It codes for CSARGRDGTDTQYF.

The chain is built from TRBV27 and TRBJ2-7, with 12 bases lining up with TRBD2. Trimming took 5 bases from V and 2 from J; bases not matched to a gene: 1. The CDR3 is 14 residues long. Germline assignment: CDR1 MNHEY and CDR2 SMNVEV (reference sequence). CDR3: CASSGLAGPYEQYF. The CDR3 DNA follows: TGTGCCAGCAGTGGACTAGCGGGGCCCTACGAGCAGTACTTC.

This clonotype was counted a few times. This chain joins TRBV20-1 and TRBJ2-4; tentative D call: TRBD2 (6 bases). This CDR3 spans 15 amino acids. Deletions cut 6 bases from V and 1 base from J, with 16 bases between. Looked up from germline, CDR1 is DFQATT and CDR2 is SNEGSKA (reference sequence). The CDR3 region is CSAAGTPLAKNIQYF. CDR3 DNA sequence: TGCAGTGCCGCTGGGACTCCCTTGGCCAAAAACATTCAGTACTTC.

This chain uses TRBV6-4 with TRBJ2-1; D is undetermined. This CDR3 is 13 amino acids long. Trimming took 2 bases from V and 9 from J, leaving 11 bases between them. Germline CDR1 MRHNA, CDR2 SNTAGT. The CDR3 sequence: CASSDEYLSEQFF. CDR3 in DNA: TGTGCCAGCAGTGACGAGTATTTGAGTGAGCAGTTCTTC.

This clonotype was seen a single time. V and J are TRBV12-3 or TRBV12-4 and TRBJ1-1; D is ambiguous. The CDR3 is made up of 14 amino acids. Trimming took 6 bases from V and 4 from J, leaving 15 bases between them. The CDR3 is CASSPEEGGTEAFF. CDR3 nucleotides: TGTGCCAGCAGCCCCGAGGAGGGAGGCACTGAAGCTTTCTTT.

This clonotype was counted only a few times. The rearrangement uses TRBV20-1 and TRBJ2-7, with a tentative D call TRBD2 (5 bases). Germline loops: CDR1 DFQATT, CDR2 SNEGSKA (reference sequence). This CDR3 is built from 11 residues. This CDR3 is CSARDHGVPHV. DNA of the CDR3: TGCAGTGCTAGAGATCACGGGGTCCCCCACGTC.

The rearrangement links TRBV6-9 to TRBJ1-3; D remains unclear. CDR3 length: 13 amino acids. Germline loops: CDR1 MNHGY, CDR2 SVAAGI. V lost 9 bases to trimming and J lost 0 bases, with 9 bases between them. CDR3 nucleotide sequence: TGTGCCAGACAGAACCTCTCTGGAAACACCATATATTTT. Its translation is CARQNLSGNTIYF.

The chain links TRBV7-3 to TRBJ2-7; D is unresolved. Germline CDR1 is SGHTA and CDR2 is FQGTGA. Trimming took 2 bases from V and 0 from J, leaving 8 bases between them. The CDR3 totals 14 residues. The CDR3 nucleotides are TGTGCCAGCAGCTTATCGGACGACTCCTACGAGCAGTACTTC. Protein product: CASSLSDDSYEQYF.

The sample holds a few counts of this clonotype. The rearrangement uses TRBV9 and TRBJ1-1; D remains unclear. Germline V gene sequence: CDR1 SGDLS, CDR2 YYNGEE. V was cut by 4 bases and J by 0 bases, with 7 bases left in between. CDR3 size: 13 residues. The CDR3 spells CASSPFLNTEAFF. The CDR3 nucleotides are TGTGCCAGCAGCCCTTTTTTGAACACTGAAGCTTTCTTT. Full variable domain (missing parts from reference TRBV9 and TRBJ1-1): DSGVTQTPKHLITATGQRVTLRCSPRSGDLSVYWYQQSLDQGLQFLIQYYNGEERAKGNILERFSAQQFPDLHSELNLSSLELGDSALYFCASSPFLNTEAFFGQGTRLTVV.

There are many counts of this clonotype. This chain connects TRBV4-1 to TRBJ1-1; the match to TRBD1 covers 7 bases. V lost 3 bases, J lost 2 bases, and 6 bases stayed unmatched. From germline, CDR1 is MGHRA and CDR2 YSYEKL. The CDR3 sequence is 15 residues long. The CDR3 sequence: CASSHRQGGNTEAFF. CDR3 DNA sequence: TGCGCCAGCAGCCACCGACAGGGAGGCAACACTGAAGCTTTCTTT.

This clonotype was seen a handful of times. The rearrangement links TRBV7-2 to TRBJ1-6; D uncertain. The CDR3 has 14 amino acids. The V gene lost 5 bases and the J gene lost 10 bases, with 15 bases spanning the gap. CDR1 SGHTA and CDR2 FQGNSA come from the germline V gene. CDR3 sequence: CASSPFLAESPLHF. The CDR3 bases are TGTGCCAGCAGCCCCTTCTTGGCCGAGTCACCCCTCCACTTT.

This clonotype was detected ten times or more. The chain carries TRBV5-1 and TRBJ2-2; 7 bases match TRBD1. V lost 1 base to trimming and J lost 4 bases; unmatched junction nucleotides: 4. The V gene's germline CDR1 is SGHRS and CDR2 YFSETQ. This CDR3 has 15 residues. The CDR3: CASSLRTGATGELFF. CDR3 DNA: TGCGCCAGCAGCTTGAGGACAGGAGCCACCGGGGAGCTGTTTTTT.

There are many counts of this clonotype. The gene calls are TRBV20-1 and TRBJ2-5; 7 bases align to TRBD1. This CDR3 comprises 12 residues. Trimming at V came to 4 bases and at J to 6 bases, leaving 5 bases not matched to a gene. Per germline, CDR1 DFQATT and CDR2 SNEGSKA (reference sequence). Written as DNA, the CDR3 is TGCAGTGCTAAAAGGACAGGAAAGACCCAGTACTTC. It yields the protein CSAKRTGKTQYF.

The chain links TRBV6-5 to TRBJ2-7; 9 nucleotides line up with TRBD1. Germline V gene lookup returns CDR1 MNHEY and CDR2 SVGAGI. The CDR3 loop spans 16 amino acids. The V and J ends lost 5 bases and 1 base, in that order; junction bases with no gene match: 9. CDR3: CASSPSAGTGSYEQYF. CDR3 DNA sequence: TGTGCCAGCAGTCCCTCGGCCGGGACAGGGTCCTACGAGCAGTACTTC.

V gene TRBV6-2 or TRBV6-3 combines with J gene TRBJ2-7; D remains ambiguous. The germline V and J ends were trimmed by 2 bases and 3 bases, with 14 bases remaining between them. Germline values: CDR1 MNHEY, CDR2 SVGEGT. The CDR3 covers 15 residues. The chain's CDR3 is CASSYRSTAVYEQYV. The CDR3 nucleotides are TGTGCCAGCAGTTACCGCAGCACAGCCGTCTACGAGCAGTACGTC.

V gene TRBV19 combines with J gene TRBJ2-7; weak D call: TRBD1 (5 bases). The CDR3 loop spans 15 amino acids. Germline CDR1 is LNHDA and CDR2 is SQIVND (reference sequence). The germline V and J ends were trimmed by 3 bases and 3 bases, with 15 bases remaining between them. The CDR3 bases are TGTGCCAGTAGTATGGTACAGGCTGGGTACTACGAGCAGTACTTC. This sequence encodes CASSMVQAGYYEQYF.